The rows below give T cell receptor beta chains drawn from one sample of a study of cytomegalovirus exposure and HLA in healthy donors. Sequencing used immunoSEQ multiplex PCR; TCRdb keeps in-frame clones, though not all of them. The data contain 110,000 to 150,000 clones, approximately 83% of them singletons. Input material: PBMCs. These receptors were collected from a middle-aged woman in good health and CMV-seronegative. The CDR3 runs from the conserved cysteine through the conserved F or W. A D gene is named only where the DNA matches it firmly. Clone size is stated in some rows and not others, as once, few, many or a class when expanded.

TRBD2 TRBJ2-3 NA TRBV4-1 CASGRLAGPSTDTRYF TGCGCCAGCGGAAGACTAGCGGGCCCGAGCACAGATACGCGGTATTTT
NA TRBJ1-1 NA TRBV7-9 CASSSGRERMNTEAFF TGTGCCAGCAGCTCCGGAAGAGAGAGGATGAACACTGAAGCTTTCTTT
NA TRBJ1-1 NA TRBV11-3 CASSFAGGNTEAFF TGTGCCAGCAGCTTCGCCGGGGGGAACACTGAAGCTTTCTTT
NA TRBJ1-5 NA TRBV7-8 CASSLAWGDQPQHF TGTGCCAGCAGCTTAGCTTGGGGAGATCAGCCCCAGCATTTT
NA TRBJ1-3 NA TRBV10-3 CAISESLAAGNTIYF TGTGCCATCAGTGAGTCGCTGGCAGCTGGAAACACCATATATTTT
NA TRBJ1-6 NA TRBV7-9 CASSLSTAYNSPLHF TGTGCCAGCAGCTTGTCGACAGCCTATAATTCACCCCTCCACTTT
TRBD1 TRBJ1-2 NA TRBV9 CASSARMTGPVDGYTF TGTGCCAGCAGCGCCCGGATGACAGGGCCTGTGGATGGCTACACCTTC
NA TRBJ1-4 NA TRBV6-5 CASSYIGPGEEKLFF TGTGCCAGCAGTTACATCGGGCCGGGGGAAGAAAAACTGTTTTTT
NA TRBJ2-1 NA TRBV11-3 CASSLNLNEQFF TGTGCCAGCAGCTTGAATCTAAATGAGCAGTTCTTC
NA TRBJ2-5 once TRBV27 CASSSGRGYQETQYF TGTGCCAGCAGTTCGGGCAGGGGATACCAAGAGACCCAGTACTTC
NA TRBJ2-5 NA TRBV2 CASTWGEETQYF TGTGCCAGCACCTGGGGCGAAGAGACCCAGTACTTC
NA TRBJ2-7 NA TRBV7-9 CSSSRGPSNEQYF TGTTCCAGCAGCCGAGGTCCGTCAAACGAGCAGTACTTC
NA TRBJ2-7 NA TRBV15 CATRDLTYEQYF TGTGCCACCCGGGATCTGACCTACGAGCAGTACTTC
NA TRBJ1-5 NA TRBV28 CAYRPGFNQPQHF TGTGCCTACCGTCCAGGTTTCAATCAGCCCCAGCATTTT
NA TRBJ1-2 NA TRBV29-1 CSVPEQVIYGYTF TGCAGCGTCCCGGAACAGGTTATCTATGGCTACACCTTC
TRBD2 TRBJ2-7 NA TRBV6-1 CASSEAWTSGAYSYEQYF TGTGCCAGCAGTGAAGCGTGGACTAGCGGGGCATATTCCTACGAGCAGTACTTC
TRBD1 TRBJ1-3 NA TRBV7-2 CASSRTAGGPASGNTIYF TGTGCCAGCAGCCGGACCGCAGGGGGACCGGCAAGTGGAAACACCATATATTTT
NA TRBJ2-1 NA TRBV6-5 CASSLSLRNEQFF TGTGCCAGCAGTTTGAGTTTGCGGAATGAGCAGTTCTTC